The present TCR beta chain was sequenced within a study of T-cell reconstitution after alpha-beta-depleted transplantation in children. The CDR3 spans 16 residues. V lost 0 bases and J lost 6, with 14 bases in between. Germline CDR1 reads SGHVS; CDR2 reads FNYEAQ. Preparing the TCRbeta library involved the use of unique molecular identifiers. TCRdb re-analysed the PCR reads in MiXCR, keeping a single row per CDR3 protein. This table has hundreds of thousands of distinct CDR3 sequences, approximately 13% appearing once. In its sample, this clonotype was seen many times. Its antigen is not identified. Overall study findings and caveats: Most T-cell counts and diversity one year after the transplant came from T cells that were newly produced. Recipient T cells and thymic progenitors that survived gave rise to the high TCRbeta diversity observed at day 60 in some patients.

This TCR was sampled from a male patient younger than 18 who had a stem cell transplant for acute myeloid leukemia, so the T cells may come from the graft donor. The rearrangement links TRBV7-6 to TRBJ2-2; D is perhaps TRBD1 or TRBD2 (5 bases each). The sample consisted of PBMCs, mostly from graft donor cells, taken 360 days after TCRalphabeta/CD19-depleted stem cell transplant. The CDR3, as DNA: TGTGCCAGCAGCTTAGCGGGACCTGCTGCAGCCGGGGAGCTGTTTTTT. Encoded protein: CASSLAGPAAAGELFF.